Each of the 21 T cell receptor beta chains below was sequenced from the same sample in a study of blood T cell repertoires in COVID-19. Clones were read by immunoSEQ multiplex PCR, and TCRdb kept only the in-frame ones, dropping some. The data hold about 92,000 clones, with 75% to 85% observed a single time. Sequencing was carried out using peripheral blood. The receptors come from a woman aged 70-85 years with acute or convalescent COVID-19.

The chain links TRBV28 to TRBJ2-7; possible D gene TRBD1, 6 bases. V gave up 5 bases and J gave up 3 bases, with 14 bases separating them. In germline, CDR1 is MDHEN, CDR2 SYDVKM. The CDR3 has 14 amino acids. The CDR3 is CASSPPGQVYEQYF. CDR3 coding DNA: TGTGCCAGCAGTCCCCCGGGACAAGTCTACGAGCAGTACTTC.

The V and J genes are TRBV2 and TRBJ2-7; D remains unclear. The CDR3 is made up of 12 amino acids. Trimming cost V 0 bases and J 7 bases, with 7 bases left between them. CDR1 SNHLY and CDR2 FYNNEI come from the germline V gene. CDR3 nucleotide sequence: TGTGCCAGCAGTGAAGCCGGGTTTGAGCAGTACTTC. Residues: CASSEAGFEQYF.

The chain has TRBV6-6 and TRBJ2-7; D might be TRBD1 (6 bases). The germline V and J ends were trimmed by 6 bases and 0 bases, with 15 bases remaining between them. Germline CDR1 reads MNHNY; CDR2 reads SVGAGI (reference sequence). This CDR3 is built from 15 residues. CDR3 in DNA: TGTGCCAGCAGATCTCGGGACACCAGCTCCTACGAGCAGTACTTC. Translated: CASRSRDTSSYEQYF.

The chain carries TRBV5-6 and TRBJ1-2, with D perhaps matching TRBD1 (6 bases). CDR1 and CDR2 from the germline V gene are SGHDT and YYEEEE. Trimming shortened V by 1 base and J by 4 bases, and 8 bases separated the two germline ends. This CDR3 comprises 13 residues. CDR3 DNA: TGTGCCAGCAGCTTGACAGGGCTCTATGGCTACACCTTC. Protein sequence: CASSLTGLYGYTF.

The CDR3 sequence is CATSREAALLAGYTF. The CDR3, as DNA: TGTGCCACCAGCAGAGAGGCAGCGCTTTTAGCTGGCTACACCTTC. The V and J genes are TRBV15 and TRBJ1-2; D gene ambiguous. Between the trimmed V and J ends, which lost 0 bases and 7 bases, there was a span of 15 bases. The germline CDR1 and CDR2 sequences are LNHNV and YYDKDF (reference sequence). The CDR3 extends over 15 amino acids.

This chain links TRBV19 with TRBJ1-6; 8 bases are a match to TRBD1. J lost 2 bases, V lost 6 bases, and 3 bases had no gene match. The CDR3 has 15 residues. The germline V gene encodes CDR1 LNHDA and CDR2 SQIVND (reference sequence). CDR3 residues: CASRPDRAYNSPLHF. CDR3 nucleotides: TGTGCCAGTAGGCCGGACAGGGCCTATAATTCACCCCTCCACTTT.

The chain is built from TRBV6-1 and TRBJ1-1; D unclear. The CDR3 consists of 13 residues. V lost 2 bases, J lost 4 bases, and 8 bases lay in between. Germline CDR1 reads MNHNS; CDR2 reads SASEGT. The CDR3 protein is CASSESPGTEAFF. The CDR3, as DNA: TGTGCCAGCAGTGAATCCCCAGGCACTGAAGCTTTCTTT.

This clone is termed medium-sized (0.01 to 0.1%). The chain combines TRBV14 with TRBJ1-6; no reliable D call. Deletions cut 3 bases from V and 11 bases from J, with 11 bases between. The CDR3 has 13 amino acids. Germline V gene lookup returns CDR1 SGHDN and CDR2 FVKESK. The CDR3 region has the DNA TGTGCCAGCAGCCACGGAGGGCAAACACCCCTCCACTTT. Residues: CASSHGGQTPLHF.

The J gene is TRBJ2-7, the V gene TRBV18; D is unclear. The germline gives CDR1 KGHSH, CDR2 LQKENI. V gave up 2 bases and J gave up 3 bases, with 11 bases separating them. This CDR3 contains 14 residues. CDR3 sequence: CASSPNRWYYEQYF. The CDR3, as DNA: TGTGCCAGCTCACCAAACCGGTGGTACTACGAGCAGTACTTC. The full variable domain, its missing parts supplied by reference TRBV18 and TRBJ2-7, is NAGVMQNPRHLVRRRGQEARLRCSPMKGHSHVYWYRQLPEEGLKFMVYLQKENIIDESGMPKERFSAEFPKEGPSILRIQQVVRGDSAAYFCASSPNRWYYEQYFGPGTRLTVT.

This chain uses TRBV10-3 with TRBJ2-7; TRBD1 matches 7 bases. This CDR3 has 14 amino acids. CDR1 ENHRY and CDR2 SYGVKD come from the germline V gene. Trimming cost V 6 bases and J 0 bases; bases outside gene matches: 5. The CDR3 protein is CAISRTGNSYEQYF. In DNA, the CDR3 is TGTGCCATCAGCCGGACAGGAAACTCCTACGAGCAGTACTTC.

This chain connects TRBV28 to TRBJ2-1, with 8 bases aligning to TRBD1. CDR1 is MDHEN, CDR2 SYDVKM, per germline. Unmatched junction bases numbered 9, after V lost 5 bases and J lost 6 bases. The length of the CDR3 is 15 residues. The CDR3 is CASSLRDRSLNEQFF. CDR3 nucleotide sequence: TGTGCCAGCAGTCTCCGGGACAGGTCCCTCAATGAGCAGTTCTTC.

The V and J genes are TRBV6-2 or TRBV6-3 and TRBJ1-2, with D possibly matching TRBD1 (6 bases). Germline assignment: CDR1 MNHEY and CDR2 SVGEGT. V was clipped by 5 bases and J by 4 bases, with 11 bases between them. The CDR3 extends over 13 amino acids. CDR3 residues: CASSRDTFYGYTF. DNA for the CDR3: TGTGCCAGCAGTCGGGACACATTCTATGGCTACACCTTC.

This rearrangement joins TRBV18 to TRBJ1-2; TRBD1 matches at 7 bases. V dropped 5 bases and J dropped 6; count of bases not matched to a gene: 0. The CDR3 totals 11 residues. CDR1 is KGHSH and CDR2 is LQKENI in the germline V gene. The CDR3 loop reads CASSTGDGYTF. In nucleotides, the CDR3 is TGTGCCAGCTCAACAGGGGATGGCTACACCTTC.

The V and J genes are TRBV6-2 or TRBV6-3 and TRBJ2-7, with 12 nucleotides matching TRBD2. V gave up 6 bases and J gave up 3 bases; unmatched junction bases: 6. CDR3 length equals 15 residues. The germline V gene encodes CDR1 MNHEY and CDR2 SVGEGT. The CDR3 protein is CASSKRLAGVYEQYF. The CDR3 DNA is TGTGCCAGCAGCAAAAGACTAGCGGGGGTCTACGAGCAGTACTTC.

The rearrangement links TRBV6-1 to TRBJ2-7, with 11 bases matching TRBD1. V shed 0 bases and J 7 bases; nucleotides not matched to a gene: 5. The germline V gene has CDR1 MNHNS and CDR2 SASEGT. This CDR3 has 15 residues. The CDR3, as DNA: TGTGCCAGCAGTGAAGCGGGACAGGGGGTCGGGGAGCAGTACTTC. Translation: CASSEAGQGVGEQYF.

This clone came up a few times. The chain joins TRBV19 to TRBJ2-5; D is perhaps TRBD2 (6 bases). Germline assignment: CDR1 LNHDA and CDR2 SQIVND (reference sequence). V lost 5 bases, J lost 3 bases, and 10 bases lay in between. The CDR3 is 13 amino acids. DNA of the CDR3: TGTGCCAGTAGTTCTACGGGGGAAGAGACCCAGTACTTC. Amino acid sequence: CASSSTGEETQYF.

The chain is built from TRBV15 and TRBJ2-7, with a weak D call TRBD1 (6 bases). CDR1 and CDR2 from the germline V gene are LNHNV and YYDKDF (reference sequence). Trimming removed 0 bases at V and 3 bases at J, with 12 bases between. This CDR3 comprises 15 residues. CDR3 DNA sequence: TGTGCCACCAGCAGAGATCTGGACAGCAACTACGAGCAGTACTTC. Protein sequence: CATSRDLDSNYEQYF.

V usage is TRBV19 and J usage is TRBJ2-7; the match to TRBD1 covers 7 bases. The CDR3 sequence is 14 residues long. V gave up 4 bases and J gave up 4 bases; unmatched junction bases: 7. Germline values: CDR1 LNHDA, CDR2 SQIVND (reference sequence). CDR3 coding DNA: TGTGCCAGTAGTAGGGGACAGAATCAATACGAGCAGTACTTC. This codes for CASSRGQNQYEQYF.

This clone came up a few times. V is TRBV7-2 and J is TRBJ2-2, with TRBD2 as a possible D gene (5 bases). Germline CDR1 and CDR2: SGHTA and FQGNSA. Trimming removed 1 base from V and 1 base from J, with 10 bases in between. The CDR3 is made up of 16 amino acids. The CDR3 DNA reads as TGTGCCAGCAGCTTAGATGCTAGCAGGAACACCGGGGAGCTGTTTTTT. Its protein product is CASSLDASRNTGELFF.

V gene TRBV28 combines with J gene TRBJ2-7; possible D gene TRBD2, 5 bases. In germline, CDR1 is MDHEN, CDR2 SYDVKM. Trimming took 5 bases from V and 7 from J, leaving 12 bases between them. This CDR3 contains 12 residues. The CDR3, as DNA: TGTGCCAGCAGTCGTGTCCGGGGAGAGCAGTACTTC. This sequence encodes CASSRVRGEQYF.

The J gene is TRBJ1-3, the V gene TRBV5-1, with a possible D match to TRBD1 (5 bases). This CDR3 comprises 16 residues. Germline lookup yields CDR1 SGHRS and CDR2 YFSETQ. The V end was cut by 3 bases, the J end by 0 bases, with 13 bases between. This chain's CDR3 is CASSSGTVSSGNTIYF. The CDR3 nucleotides read TGCGCCAGCAGCTCCGGGACTGTTAGCTCTGGAAACACCATATATTTT.